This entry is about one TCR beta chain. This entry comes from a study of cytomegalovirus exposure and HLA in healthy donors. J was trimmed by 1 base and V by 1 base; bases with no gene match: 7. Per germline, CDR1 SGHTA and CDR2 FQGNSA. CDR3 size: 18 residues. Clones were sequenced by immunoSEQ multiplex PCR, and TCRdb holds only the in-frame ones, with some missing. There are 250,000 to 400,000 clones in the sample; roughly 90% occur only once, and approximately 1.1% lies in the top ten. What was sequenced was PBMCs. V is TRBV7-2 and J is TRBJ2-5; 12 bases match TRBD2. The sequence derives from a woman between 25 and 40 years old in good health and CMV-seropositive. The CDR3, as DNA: TGTGCCAGCAGCTTAGTGCTAGCGGGGGGGCAACTCCAAGAGACCCAGTACTTC. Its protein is CASSLVLAGGQLQETQYF. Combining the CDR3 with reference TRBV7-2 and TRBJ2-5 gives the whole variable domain GAGVSQSPSNKVTEKGKDVELRCDPISGHTALYWYRQSLGQGLEFLIYFQGNSAPDKSGLPSDRFSAERTGGSVSTLTIQRTQQEDSAVYLCASSLVLAGGQLQETQYFGPGTRLLVL.